The following is a T cell receptor beta chain sequence with its context. Its antigen remains unknown. The data are from a study of cytomegalovirus exposure and HLA in healthy donors. It was with 60 Vbeta and 13 Jbeta primers that the PCR ran. Data came from immunoSEQ multiplex PCR; TCRdb stores just in-frame clones and leaves some out. The sample contains roughly 100,000 clones, about four fifths of which appear only once. Deletions cut 1 base from V and 5 bases from J, with 13 bases between. CDR1 is SGHNT, CDR2 YYREEE, per germline (reference sequence). This CDR3 comprises 14 residues. Findings and caveats of the study: Later analysis indicated greater clonal expansion among HLA-associated TCR beta chains than among equally common other chains.

J is TRBJ2-7 and V is TRBV5-4; D not resolved. Sequencing used PBMCs. The clonotype comes from a man in his thirties or forties in good health and CMV-seronegative. CDR3 sequence reads: CASSLISRTDEQYF. CDR3 bases: TGTGCCAGCAGCTTGATTTCACGCACGGACGAGCAGTACTTC.